This T cell receptor (beta chain) was captured by sequencing in a study of T cell responses to AZD1222 COVID-19 vaccine. Here immunoSEQ multiplex PCR was the method, and the copy in TCRdb shows in-frame clones only, minus some. The table shows approximately 190,000 clones, with 85% to 95% occurring only once. The germline V gene encodes CDR1 LNHDA and CDR2 SQIVND (reference sequence). The CDR3 is 13 residues long. Trimming removed 4 bases from V and 11 bases from J; junction bases left unmatched: 4. The clonotype was recovered from an adult in good health. The source was peripheral blood, collected on day 0 of AZD1222 vaccination. The chain carries TRBV19 and TRBJ1-6; TRBD1 agrees at 8 bases. This CDR3 is CASSTGTGPPLHF. CDR3 in DNA: TGTGCCAGTAGTACCGGGACAGGTCCACCCCTCCACTTT.